A selection of T cell receptor beta chains follows, all from one sample in a study of identical twins. In TCRdb, the 5' RACE reads were re-called with MiXCR into one record per CDR3 protein. The profile shows fewer than 350,000 distinct CDR3 sequences, about 8.9% of them singletons. This sample also belongs to another study, concerning yellow fever vaccine responses in identical twins.

The material sequenced was memory (CD45RO+) T cells sorted from blood. The receptors stem from a woman aged 18-30 years in good health. Each CDR3 is given with its conserved first and last residue. A D gene is named only where the DNA matches it firmly. For some rows the clone size is stated as once, few or many, or as a class when expanded; others skip it.

D gene,V gene,J gene,clone size,CDR3 DNA,CDR3 protein
.,TRBV20-1,TRBJ2-3,.,TGCAGTGCTAGGCCTGTCCCGGGACAGGGACTAGAAGCCACAGATACGCAGTATTTT,CSARPVPGQGLEATDTQYF
.,TRBV20-1,TRBJ2-1,.,TGCAGTGCTAGAGGGGAAAGCTCCTACAATGAGCAGTTCTTC,CSARGESSYNEQFF
TRBD1,TRBV20-1,TRBJ2-1,.,TGCAGTGCTGGTGGGGACAGGGGTGACAATGAGCAGTTCTTC,CSAGGDRGDNEQFF
.,TRBV23-1,TRBJ2-5,.,TGCGCCAGTAGTTCGCCGAGCTCCCGGGGGCAATGGTATGTGGAGACCCAGTACTTC,CASSSPSSRGQWYVETQYF
.,TRBV20-1,TRBJ2-2,.,TGCAGTGCTAGGGACAGTTATGGGGCGAGGGGGGAGCTGTTTTTT,CSARDSYGARGELFF
TRBD1,TRBV20-1,TRBJ2-1,.,TGCAGTGCTAACGCGCAGGGGGCGCGGGATGAGCAGTTCTTC,CSANAQGARDEQFF
.,TRBV24-1,TRBJ2-5,.,TGTGCCACCAAAGAGGAGGGGCCCAGAGGGACCCAGTACTTC,CATKEEGPRGTQYF
TRBD2,TRBV29-1,TRBJ2-3,.,TGCAGCGTTGAGTGTAGCGGGAGGGCCCTCTACGAAGATACGCAGTATTTT,CSVECSGRALYEDTQYF
.,TRBV12-3/TRBV12-4,TRBJ2-3,many,TGTGCCAGCAGCCGGGAGAGTACGCAGTATTTT,CASSRESTQYF
TRBD2,TRBV20-1,TRBJ2-7,many,TGCAGTGCTAGAACACTAGCGGGTTACGAGCAGTACTTC,CSARTLAGYEQYF
TRBD2,TRBV6-4,TRBJ2-1,.,TGTGCCAGCAGTGCCCTAGCGGGGGATTTCAATGAGCAGTTCTTC,CASSALAGDFNEQFF
.,TRBV2,TRBJ1-1,.,TGTGCCAGCAGTGATGTGGGGGGAGTGGGCGCTTTCTTT,CASSDVGGVGAFF
.,TRBV12-3/TRBV12-4,TRBJ1-1,.,TGTGCCAGCAGTTTCTCGACGACAGGCCGGGGACGGGGTACTGAAGCTTTCTTT,CASSFSTTGRGRGTEAFF
TRBD1,TRBV25-1,TRBJ1-1,many,TGTGCCAGCAACAACAGGGGCCTCACTGAAGCTTTCTTT,CASNNRGLTEAFF
.,TRBV7-9,TRBJ2-7,many,TGTGCCAGCAGCTTAGACTTCCAGACCTACGAGCAGTACTTC,CASSLDFQTYEQYF
.,TRBV19,TRBJ2-6,once,TGTGCCAGTAGTATACGGGAGGGGCAGGGGGCCCTCTCTGGGGCCAACGTCCTGACTTTC,CASSIREGQGALSGANVLTF
.,TRBV28,TRBJ2-7,many,TGTGCCAGCAGTTTCCCCAGGGTAGCGCCACAGACACTAACCTACGAGCAGTACTTC,CASSFPRVAPQTLTYEQYF
.,TRBV25-1,TRBJ1-1,few,TGTGCCAGCAGGCCTGGAGCCACTATGAACACTGAAGCTTTCTTT,CASRPGATMNTEAFF
.,TRBV6-6,TRBJ2-3,.,TGTGCCAGCCGTGCCCCAGGGCTCACAGATACGCAGTATTTT,CASRAPGLTDTQYF
.,TRBV27,TRBJ2-1,few,TGTGCCAGCAGTTTATATTCGACCAGGAGTAGCGTAACATCCTACAATGAGCAGTTCTTC,CASSLYSTRSSVTSYNEQFF
.,TRBV20-1,TRBJ2-7,.,TGCAGTGCTGTCCCCTGGGGCTCCTACGAGCAGTACTTC,CSAVPWGSYEQYF
.,TRBV14,TRBJ2-1,.,TGTGCCAGCAGCCAACCACCCCTTTTTAGCTCCTACAATGAGCAGTTCTTC,CASSQPPLFSSYNEQFF